This TCR beta chain was sequenced in a study of cytomegalovirus exposure and HLA in healthy donors (dated by TCRdb to about 2017). Describing the broader study: A later analysis indicated that the 120 or so validation repertoires were generated on the platform also employed for the 650 to 850 repertoires of the first cohort. The aim of the study was to test whether cataloging public T cell receptors could identify signatures of past pathogen exposure. Besides the first cohort of 666 subjects, a separate validation cohort made up of 95 to 150 different subjects was used. To predict cytomegalovirus infection status, the study brought together high-throughput TCR immunosequencing, statistical association of individual TCRs with disease status, and machine learning. General study outcomes and caveats: Across donors, most TCR sequences were observed very rarely, whereas some public TCRs were present in many individuals. A few of the identified cytomegalovirus-associated TCR beta chains were confirmed in vitro to be specific for cytomegalovirus antigens. All 120 or so repertoires were used to score co-occurrence in the validation cohort in a later analysis, because that analysis had no HLA typing for the cohort. A total of 150 to 200 TCR beta chains were listed by the study as associated with cytomegalovirus. The authors suggested that the approach could potentially be generalized to other disease states and immunological phenotypes. In a later analysis, TCRs clustered in the first cohort were found to also tend to co-occur in the approximately 120 validation repertoires, with 90% to 95% of cluster scores above 0. The classifier was reported to diagnose cytomegalovirus status with high specificity and sensitivity in both the original and validation cohorts.

Germline trimming: 2 bases from V, 4 bases from J; junction bases outside gene matches: 2. The CDR3 sequence holds 15 residues, the cysteine and phenylalanine included. Only the CDR3 region is kept as DNA, spanning 45 bases read in frame from base 1. CDR1 and CDR2, looked up from the germline V gene, are MNHNS and SASEGT. The library was prepared using the immunoSEQ multiplex PCR assay. On the authors' methods: A statistical classification framework was built to diagnose cytomegalovirus status from the catalog of TCR beta chain sequences. Imported from immuneACCESS, the table was reduced by TCRdb to in-frame sequences with V and J called. These copies leave out some clones; in studies compared against another copy, an unresolved V gene accounts for under half, and the cause of the remainder is not known. The V and J calls and the clone size are those of that table, but D and trimming were determined from the DNA. The sample records roughly 150,000 clones, 91% of which are singletons. The ten largest clones capture 0.55% to 0.8% of the sample.

The donors were included in the validation cohort of approximately 130 subjects, a group kept apart from the roughly 610-subject first cohort. Of note for this clone: Its target antigen remains unknown. No base qualities exist here, and no much larger clone lies one base off it. This sample includes further DNA sequences coding for the same CDR3.

The chain links TRBV6-1 with TRBJ2-3; a stretch of 11 junction bases matches TRBD2. The sequence was obtained from a man in his late teens or twenties in good health and CMV-seronegative. The sequenced sample consisted of PBMCs. The DNA sequence is as follows: TGTGCCAGCAGTGAACTAGCGGGGGGCCCAGATACGCAGTATTTT. Its protein is CASSELAGGPDTQYF.